This record looks at one T cell receptor beta chain sequence and its context. This record comes from a study of Ad26.COV2.S vaccination and SARS-CoV-2 variants. The treatment: about 20 received Ad26.COV2.S at low or high dose, single or two shots; 5 received placebo; per-sample allocation not given. Sampling happened 63 days after the first vaccine or placebo injection. CDR3 length equals 14 residues. V lost 5 bases to trimming and J lost 7 bases; unmatched junction nucleotides: 5. Germline V lookup: CDR1 LNHNV, CDR2 YYDKDF (reference sequence). The method was immunoSEQ multiplex PCR; TCRdb's version includes in-frame clones alone and lacks a portion of them. The sample holds about 350,000 clones, 88% seen once.

The sequence came from a person aged 18-65 years who received the Ad26.COV2.S COVID-19 vaccine or a placebo. This chain uses TRBV15 with TRBJ1-4; 9 bases are a match to TRBD1. This specimen was peripheral blood, taken in a trial of Ad26.COV2.S vaccine versus placebo. The CDR3, as DNA: TGTGCCACCAGCTCTGGGACAGGGTTTGAAAAACTGTTTTTT. Amino acids: CATSSGTGFEKLFF.